This note documents a single T cell receptor (beta chain) sequence. Its cognate antigen is unknown. The method was immunoSEQ multiplex PCR; TCRdb's version includes in-frame clones alone and lacks a portion of them. The sample gives fewer than 75,000 clones, roughly 91% of which show up once; about 5.8% is in the top ten. Following autologous stem cell transplantation, relapse occurred in every patient, and exposure to brentuximab vedotin varied. Patients showed best responses of complete response, partial response or progressive disease. This sample was taken from a study of PD-1 blockade in classical Hodgkin lymphoma. Study-level points and caveats: Complete responders entered with baseline diversity on par with newly diagnosed patients, the results showed. Some patients started nivolumab under 1 year after ASCT, and they were excluded. Repertoires differed for reasons still undefined, possibly disease activity or prior therapy.

The CDR3 is 15 amino acids. Looked up from germline, CDR1 is MNHEY and CDR2 is SVGAGI. V was clipped by 0 bases and J by 2 bases, with 7 bases between them. The chain uses TRBV6-5 and TRBJ1-4, with D possibly matching TRBD1 (5 bases). The sequence derives from a human donor with classical Hodgkin lymphoma. The material sequenced was peripheral blood mononuclear cells (PBMCs), taken before the second cycle of nivolumab. Here the CDR3 DNA reads TGTGCCAGCAGTTACTCAGGGACGACTAATGAAAAACTGTTTTTT. This sequence encodes CASSYSGTTNEKLFF.